A single sample is the source of the 15 T cell receptor beta chains below, sequenced in a study of T cells in Graves' hyperthyroidism and ophthalmopathy. TCR beta CDR3 sequences were amplified from RNA transcripts. The primer set for the first-round RT-PCR of the TCR CDR3 was HTBI. TCRdb analysed the multiplex PCR reads with MiXCR anew, one entry per CDR3 protein. The sample consists of around 520,000 distinct CDR3 sequences, 11% to 15% of them appearing once. Sequencing input: blood. These receptors were obtained from a woman in her thirties or forties with Graves' hyperthyroidism.

Ten or more counts support this clonotype. CDR3 nucleotides: TGTGCCAGCAGCTTAATGGGCGCGAGCACCGGGGAGCTGTTTTTT. Translated, it gives CASSLMGASTGELFF. V is TRBV7-2 and J is TRBJ2-2; D not certain. The CDR3 length is 15 residues. The germline V gene has CDR1 SGHTA and CDR2 FQGNSA. V dropped 2 bases and J dropped 4 bases, with 11 bases sitting between them.

At least ten counts were recorded for this clonotype. The chain is built from TRBV4-1 and TRBJ1-4; tentative D call: TRBD1 (5 bases). There are 13 residues in the CDR3. V lost 0 bases to trimming and J lost 6 bases, with 5 bases between them. The V gene's germline CDR1 is MGHRA and CDR2 YSYEKL. CDR3 in DNA: TGCGCCAGCAGCCAAGAAGGGGATGAAAAACTGTTTTTT. As protein: CASSQEGDEKLFF.

The chain carries TRBV2 and TRBJ1-2; D is uncertain. Germline V gene sequence: CDR1 SNHLY, CDR2 FYNNEI. The V end was cut by 5 bases, the J end by 6 bases, with 16 bases between. The CDR3 sequence is 14 residues long. The CDR3: CASSKRIPPDGYTF. The DNA for the CDR3 is TGTGCCAGCAGTAAACGGATCCCGCCCGATGGCTACACCTTC.

This clonotype was recorded many times. V usage is TRBV29-1 and J usage is TRBJ2-3, with TRBD2 identical over 14 bases. The V and J ends lost 7 bases and 4 bases, in that order; junction bases with no gene match: 4. Germline assignment: CDR1 SQVTM and CDR2 ANQGSEA. There are 14 residues in the CDR3. The CDR3 coding sequence is TGCAGCGCTCCGGGACTAGCGGGAGCAGATACGCAGTATTTT. Translated: CSAPGLAGADTQYF.

This clonotype was detected a few times. The chain combines TRBV6-5 with TRBJ2-3; D unresolved. V lost 0 bases and J lost 2, with 9 bases in between. Germline lookup yields CDR1 MNHEY and CDR2 SVGAGI. The CDR3 length is 15 residues. The CDR3 region is CASSYSGRITDTQYF. The CDR3 bases are TGTGCCAGCAGTTACTCAGGCAGAATCACAGATACGCAGTATTTT.

This clonotype was seen ten or more times. This chain joins TRBV3-1 and TRBJ2-2; 10 nucleotides agree with TRBD2. Germline lookup yields CDR1 LGHDT and CDR2 YNNKEL (reference sequence). The CDR3 totals 17 residues. The V and J ends lost 5 bases and 9 bases, in that order; junction bases with no gene match: 15. In nucleotides, the CDR3 is TGTGCCAGCAGCGAAACTAGCGGGACAATTATTACCAGGGAGCTGTTTTTT. This codes for CASSETSGTIITRELFF. Using reference TRBV3-1 and TRBJ2-2 for the parts outside the CDR3, the full variable domain is DTAVSQTPKYLVTQMGNDKSIKCEQNLGHDTMYWYKQDSKKFLKIMFSYNNKELIINETVPNRFSPKSPDKAHLNLHINSLELGDSAVYFCASSETSGTIITRELFFGEGSRLTVL.

This clonotype was counted many times. The rearrangement joins TRBV12-3 or TRBV12-4 to TRBJ1-5, with TRBD1 identical over 10 bases. V shed 3 bases, J shed 4 bases, and the junction held 6 bases outside the gene matches. This CDR3 spans 16 amino acids. Here the CDR3 reads CASSFARTGGNQPQHF. Written as DNA, the CDR3 is TGTGCCAGCAGTTTCGCCCGGACAGGGGGTAATCAGCCCCAGCATTTT.

This sequence joins TRBV25-1 and TRBJ1-4, with 8 nucleotides matching TRBD1. The junction had 6 bases not matched to a gene; V was cut back by 3 bases and J by 3 bases. The CDR3 runs 16 residues. The germline CDR1 and CDR2 sequences are MGHDK and SYGVNS. CDR3 in amino acids: CASSDPQGQANEKLFF. Written as DNA, the CDR3 is TGTGCCAGCAGTGATCCCCAGGGACAGGCTAATGAAAAACTGTTTTTT.

This clonotype was seen at least ten times. The CDR3, as DNA: TGTGCCAGCAGCCCTCGTTACACCGGGGAGCTGTTTTTT. Protein: CASSPRYTGELFF. The chain has TRBV3-1 and TRBJ2-2; D unclear. The CDR3 has 13 amino acids. V was cut by 4 bases and J by 3 bases, with 6 bases left in between. Germline CDR1 is LGHDT and CDR2 is YNNKEL (reference sequence).

The genes are TRBV27 and TRBJ1-5; D not resolved. The CDR3 totals 16 residues. V dropped 8 bases and J dropped 0 bases, with 17 bases sitting between them. Germline lookup yields CDR1 MNHEY and CDR2 SMNVEV (reference sequence). The chain's CDR3 is CASGSLSKHSNQPQHF. The CDR3 DNA is TGTGCCAGCGGAAGTTTAAGTAAACATAGCAATCAGCCCCAGCATTTT.

In its sample, this clonotype was seen a few times. The chain carries TRBV14 and TRBJ2-7; 9 bases line up with TRBD2. The CDR3 totals 16 residues. The V gene's germline CDR1 is SGHDN and CDR2 FVKESK. Trimming at V came to 0 bases and at J to 0 bases, leaving 3 bases not matched to a gene. CDR3 protein: CASSQETGLASYEQYF. The CDR3 coding sequence is TGTGCCAGCAGCCAAGAAACGGGACTAGCCTCCTACGAGCAGTACTTC.

V and J are TRBV5-6 and TRBJ2-7; maybe TRBD2 (5 bases). This CDR3 is built from 15 residues. Trimming pared 4 bases from V and 2 bases from J, leaving 16 bases between. Germline-derived CDR1 and CDR2 are SGHDT and YYEEEE. CDR3 coding DNA: TGTGCCAGCAGCCCCCCTCCGGGAACCCCCTACGAGCAGTACTTC. Its translation is CASSPPPGTPYEQYF.

V gene TRBV7-3 combines with J gene TRBJ2-1; D is possibly TRBD2 (6 bases). The CDR3 extends over 15 amino acids. Looked up from germline, CDR1 is SGHTA and CDR2 is FQGTGA. Trimming took off 0 bases at V and 5 bases at J, with 11 bases between the two ends. CDR3 nucleotide sequence: TGTGCCAGCAGCTTAACTAGCGGAACTCACAATGAGCAGTTCTTC. The encoded protein is CASSLTSGTHNEQFF.

This clonotype has a handful of counts. The V and J genes are TRBV10-3 and TRBJ2-2; possibly TRBD2 for D (5 bases). CDR1 is ENHRY, CDR2 SYGVKD, per germline. The CDR3 sequence is 14 residues long. The V end lost 1 base, the J end lost 7 bases, and 10 bases lay between the germline ends. CDR3 nucleotides: TGTGCCATCAGTGAGTGGCCCGAGGGCGGGGAGCTGTTTTTT. It yields the protein CAISEWPEGGELFF.

Ten or more counts support this clonotype. The V call is TRBV7-9, the J call TRBJ2-1; 7 bases match TRBD1. The CDR3 covers 18 residues. CDR1 is SEHNR, CDR2 FQNEAQ, per germline (reference sequence). The junction had 14 bases not matched to a gene; V was cut back by 3 bases and J by 3 bases. CDR3 in amino acids: CASSLENEGTAFYNEQFF. The CDR3 coding sequence is TGTGCCAGCAGCTTGGAGAATGAAGGGACAGCATTCTACAATGAGCAGTTCTTC.